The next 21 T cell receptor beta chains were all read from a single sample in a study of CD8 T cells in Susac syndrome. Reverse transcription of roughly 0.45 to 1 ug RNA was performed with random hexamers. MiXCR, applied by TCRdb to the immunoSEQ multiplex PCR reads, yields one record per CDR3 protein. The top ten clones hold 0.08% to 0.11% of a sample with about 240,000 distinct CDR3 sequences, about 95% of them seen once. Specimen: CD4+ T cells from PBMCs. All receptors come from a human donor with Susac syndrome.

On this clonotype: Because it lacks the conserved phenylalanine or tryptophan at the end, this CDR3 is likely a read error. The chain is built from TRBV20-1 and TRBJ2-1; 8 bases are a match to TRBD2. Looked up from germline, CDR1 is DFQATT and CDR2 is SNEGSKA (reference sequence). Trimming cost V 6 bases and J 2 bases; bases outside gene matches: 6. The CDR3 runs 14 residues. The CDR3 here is CSAPREATYNEQFL. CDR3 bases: TGCAGTGCGCCGCGGGAGGCCACCTACAATGAGCAGTTCTTG.

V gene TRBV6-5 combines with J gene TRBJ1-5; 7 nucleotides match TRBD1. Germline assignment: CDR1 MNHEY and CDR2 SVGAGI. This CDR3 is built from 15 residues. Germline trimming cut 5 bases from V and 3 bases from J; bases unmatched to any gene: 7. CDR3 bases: TGTGCCAGCAGTCGGGGGGGACAGAACAATCAGCCCCAGCATTTT. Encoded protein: CASSRGGQNNQPQHF.

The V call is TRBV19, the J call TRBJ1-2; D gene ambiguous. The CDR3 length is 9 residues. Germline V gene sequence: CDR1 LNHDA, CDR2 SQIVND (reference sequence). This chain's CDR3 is CAGSYGYTF. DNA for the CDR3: TGTGCTGGGAGCTATGGCTACACCTTC.

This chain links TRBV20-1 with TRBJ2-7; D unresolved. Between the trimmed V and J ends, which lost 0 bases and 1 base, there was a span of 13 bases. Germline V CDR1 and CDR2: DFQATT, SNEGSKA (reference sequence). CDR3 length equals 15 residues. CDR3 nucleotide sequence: TGCAGTGCTAGAGATCTTCGCGGCTGGTCCTACGAGCAGTACTTC. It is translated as CSARDLRGWSYEQYF.

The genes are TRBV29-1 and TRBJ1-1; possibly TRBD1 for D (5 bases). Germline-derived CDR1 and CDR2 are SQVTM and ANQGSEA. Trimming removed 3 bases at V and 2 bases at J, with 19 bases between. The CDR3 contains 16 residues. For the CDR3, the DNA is TGCAGCGTTGAGTCCTTTCCGGGGGTGGGAAACACTGAAGCTTTCTTT. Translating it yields CSVESFPGVGNTEAFF.

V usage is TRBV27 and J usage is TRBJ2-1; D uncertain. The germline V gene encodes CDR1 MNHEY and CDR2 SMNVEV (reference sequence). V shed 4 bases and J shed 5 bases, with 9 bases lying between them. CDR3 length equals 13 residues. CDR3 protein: CASSSAADNEQFF. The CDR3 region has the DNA TGTGCCAGCAGTTCGGCAGCCGACAATGAGCAGTTCTTC.

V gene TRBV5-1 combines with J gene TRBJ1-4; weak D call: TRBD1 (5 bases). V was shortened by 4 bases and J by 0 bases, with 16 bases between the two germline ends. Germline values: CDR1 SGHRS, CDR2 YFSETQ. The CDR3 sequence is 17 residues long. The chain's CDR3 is CASSRLGQDATNEKLFF. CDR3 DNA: TGCGCCAGCAGCCGCTTGGGGCAGGATGCAACTAATGAAAAACTGTTTTTT.

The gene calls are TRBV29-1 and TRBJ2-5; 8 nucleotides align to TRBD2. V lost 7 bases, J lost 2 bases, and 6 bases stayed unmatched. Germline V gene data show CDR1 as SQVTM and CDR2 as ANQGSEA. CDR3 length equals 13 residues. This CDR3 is CSAQREWQETQYF. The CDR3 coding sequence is TGCAGCGCTCAGCGGGAGTGGCAAGAGACCCAGTACTTC. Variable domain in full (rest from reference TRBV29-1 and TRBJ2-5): SAVISQKPSRDICQRGTSLTIQCQVDSQVTMMFWYRQQPGQSLTLIATANQGSEATYESGFVIDKFPISRPNLTFSTLTVSNMSPEDSSIYLCSAQREWQETQYFGPGTRLLVL.

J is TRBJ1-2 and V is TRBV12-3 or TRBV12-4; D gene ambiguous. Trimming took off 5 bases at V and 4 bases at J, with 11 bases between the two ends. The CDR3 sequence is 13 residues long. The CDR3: CASSALEGYGYTF. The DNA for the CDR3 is TGTGCCAGCAGTGCCTTGGAGGGCTATGGCTACACCTTC.

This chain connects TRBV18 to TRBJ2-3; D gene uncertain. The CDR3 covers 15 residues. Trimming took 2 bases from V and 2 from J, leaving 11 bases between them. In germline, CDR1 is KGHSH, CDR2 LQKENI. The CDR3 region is CASSPWQLFTDTQYF. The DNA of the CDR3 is TGTGCCAGCTCACCATGGCAACTATTCACAGATACGCAGTATTTT. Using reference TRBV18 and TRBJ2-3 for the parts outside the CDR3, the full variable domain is NAGVMQNPRHLVRRRGQEARLRCSPMKGHSHVYWYRQLPEEGLKFMVYLQKENIIDESGMPKERFSAEFPKEGPSILRIQQVVRGDSAAYFCASSPWQLFTDTQYFGPGTRLTVL.

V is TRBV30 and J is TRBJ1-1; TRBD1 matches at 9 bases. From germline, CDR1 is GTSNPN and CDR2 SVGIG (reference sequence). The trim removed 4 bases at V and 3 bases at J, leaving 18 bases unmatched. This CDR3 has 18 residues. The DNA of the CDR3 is TGTGCCTGGACCGAAAAGAGGATAGGGACAGGGCGGGACACTGAAGCTTTCTTT. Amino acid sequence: CAWTEKRIGTGRDTEAFF.

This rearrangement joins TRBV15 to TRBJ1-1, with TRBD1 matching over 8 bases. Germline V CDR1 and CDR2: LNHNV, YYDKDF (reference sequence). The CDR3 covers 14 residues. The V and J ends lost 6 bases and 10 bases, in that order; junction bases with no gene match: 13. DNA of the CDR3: TGTGCCACCAGAGCTCAGGGGGCTCCGGGTGCAGCTTTCTTT. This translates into CATRAQGAPGAAFF.

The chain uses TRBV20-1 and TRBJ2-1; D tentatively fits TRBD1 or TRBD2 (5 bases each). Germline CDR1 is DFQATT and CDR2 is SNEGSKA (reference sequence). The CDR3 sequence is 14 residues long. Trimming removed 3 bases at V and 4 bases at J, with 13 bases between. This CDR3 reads CSARGPEWYNEQFF. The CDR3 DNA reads TGCAGTGCTAGGGGACCCGAGTGGTACAATGAGCAGTTCTTC.

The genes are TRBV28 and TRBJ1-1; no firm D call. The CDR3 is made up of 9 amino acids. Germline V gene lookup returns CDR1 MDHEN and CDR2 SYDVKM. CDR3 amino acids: CVFSSEAFF. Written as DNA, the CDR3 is TGTGTATTCAGTAGTGAAGCTTTCTTT.

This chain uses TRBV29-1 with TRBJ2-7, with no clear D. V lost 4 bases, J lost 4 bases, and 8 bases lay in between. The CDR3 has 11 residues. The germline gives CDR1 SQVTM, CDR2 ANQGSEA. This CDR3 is CSVAELYEQYF. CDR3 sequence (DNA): TGCAGCGTTGCCGAATTATACGAGCAGTACTTC.

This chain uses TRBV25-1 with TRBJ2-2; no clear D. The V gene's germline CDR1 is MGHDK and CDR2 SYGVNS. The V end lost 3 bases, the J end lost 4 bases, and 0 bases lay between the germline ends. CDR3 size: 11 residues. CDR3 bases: TGTGCCAGCAGTGACACCGGGGAGCTGTTTTTT. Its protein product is CASSDTGELFF.

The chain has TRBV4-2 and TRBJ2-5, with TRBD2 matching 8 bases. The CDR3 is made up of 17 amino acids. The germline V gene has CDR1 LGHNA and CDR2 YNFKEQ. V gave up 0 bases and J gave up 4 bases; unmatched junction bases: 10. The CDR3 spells CASSQDRGAGVRETQYF. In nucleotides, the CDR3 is TGTGCCAGCAGCCAAGATCGAGGAGCGGGAGTCCGAGAGACCCAGTACTTC.

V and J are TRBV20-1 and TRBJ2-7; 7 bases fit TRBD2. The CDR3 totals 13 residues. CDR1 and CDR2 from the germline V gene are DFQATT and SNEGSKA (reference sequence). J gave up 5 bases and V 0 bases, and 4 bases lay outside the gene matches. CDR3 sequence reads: CSARDPSGHEQYF. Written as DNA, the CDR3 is TGCAGTGCTAGAGATCCTAGCGGCCACGAGCAGTACTTC.

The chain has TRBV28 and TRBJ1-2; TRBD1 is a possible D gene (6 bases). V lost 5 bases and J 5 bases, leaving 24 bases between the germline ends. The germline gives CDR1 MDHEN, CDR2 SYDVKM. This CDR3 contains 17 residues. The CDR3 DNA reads TGTGCCAGCAGTCCTCCGCGTGACAGGCTTGGGATTTATGGCTACACCTTC. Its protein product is CASSPPRDRLGIYGYTF.

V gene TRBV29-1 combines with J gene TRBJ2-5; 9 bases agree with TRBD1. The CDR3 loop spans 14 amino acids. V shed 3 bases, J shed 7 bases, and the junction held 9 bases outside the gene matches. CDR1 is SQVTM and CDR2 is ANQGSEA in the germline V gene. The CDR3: CSVDGTGGHGTQYF. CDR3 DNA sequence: TGCAGCGTTGATGGTACAGGGGGCCACGGGACCCAGTACTTC.

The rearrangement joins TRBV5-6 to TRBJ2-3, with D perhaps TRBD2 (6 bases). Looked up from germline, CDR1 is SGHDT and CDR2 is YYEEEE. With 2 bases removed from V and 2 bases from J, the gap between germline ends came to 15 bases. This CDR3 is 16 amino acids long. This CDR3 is CASSFSWEVNTDTQYF. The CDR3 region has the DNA TGTGCCAGCAGCTTCTCGTGGGAGGTCAACACAGATACGCAGTATTTT. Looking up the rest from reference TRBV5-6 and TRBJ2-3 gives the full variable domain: DAGVTQSPTHLIKTRGQQVTLRCSPKSGHDTVSWYQQALGQGPQFIFQYYEEEERQRGNFPDRFSGHQFPNYSSELNVNALLLGDSALYLCASSFSWEVNTDTQYFGPGTRLTVL.